This T cell receptor beta chain derives from a study of blood T cell repertoires in COVID-19. For the study at large: Samples taken during acute and convalescent COVID-19 were collected in the United States, Italy and Spain. Sample material is recorded as cDNA or gDNA derived from T cells, B-cell-depleted T cells, or PBMCs.

In the original workflow: From reference gene primer amplification, estimates of nucleated cell counts were derived. Assay used: immunoSEQ multiplex PCR; TCRdb lists only in-frame clones, some missing. That table supplies the V and J calls and clone size; D and trimming were determined from the DNA. The repertoire holds 95,000 to 150,000 clones, with roughly 85% as singletons. After removal of 5 bases from V and 6 bases from J, the junction contained 5 bases not matched to a gene. The germline V gene has CDR1 SGHTA and CDR2 FQGNSA. The CDR3 consists of 13 residues. Sequences were obtained from peripheral blood. The sequence derives from a man in his forties or fifties with acute or convalescent COVID-19. The chain combines TRBV7-2 with TRBJ1-1; 8 bases are shared with TRBD1. In DNA form, the CDR3 reads TGTGCCAGCAGCACGACAGGGGACGCTGAAGCTTTCTTT. This sequence encodes CASSTTGDAEAFF.